This TCR beta chain was sequenced during a study of response to subunit inactivated influenza vaccine. TCRdb analysed the RT-PCR reads with MiXCR anew, one entry per CDR3 protein. The sample lists a few hundred thousand distinct CDR3 sequences; about 14% were seen once. Concerning this clonotype itself: The antigen remains undetermined.

Broader study findings: Few additional T cells are recruited per seasonal influenza vaccination, authors suggested.

The starting material was PBMCs from blood, obtained less than 13 days after vaccination. This receptor was obtained from a man aged 45-65 years who received an inactivated influenza vaccine.

CDR3 sequence reads: CAIRTGTNTGELFF. DNA for the CDR3: TGTGCCATCCGAACAGGCACCAACACCGGGGAGCTGTTTTTT. The J gene is TRBJ2-2, the V gene TRBV10-3; perhaps TRBD1 as D (5 bases). Germline-derived CDR1 and CDR2 are ENHRY and SYGVKD. V shed 8 bases and J shed 2 bases, with 12 bases lying between them. The CDR3 is 14 amino acids.